This T cell receptor (beta chain) was found in a study of cytomegalovirus exposure and HLA in healthy donors. Points from the study as a whole: A later analysis revealed that TCR association rates differed between HLA loci, peaking at DRB1 and bottoming out at HLA-C.

CDR3 size: 15 residues. Germline assignment: CDR1 MNHNY and CDR2 SVGAGI (reference sequence). Losses at the gene ends were 4 bases for V and 2 bases for J; bases not matched to a gene: 4. On this clone itself: What it recognizes is unknown.

The PCR had 60 Vbeta and 13 Jbeta primers. Repertoires were generated with immunoSEQ multiplex PCR, while TCRdb's copy carries only in-frame clones and drops some. The table for this sample gives some 83,000 clones. V usage is TRBV6-6 and J usage is TRBJ1-1; TRBD1 agrees at 10 bases. Sequenced: PBMCs. This clonotype originated in a woman younger than 45 in good health and CMV-seronegative. CDR3 sequence: CASSSGTGVNTEAFF. The CDR3 DNA follows: TGTGCCAGCAGTTCCGGGACAGGGGTTAACACTGAAGCTTTCTTT.